The text below deals with one T cell receptor beta chain. What it binds is unknown. This sample is drawn from a study of T-cell memory formation after mild COVID-19. As for the study in general: Largely donor-specific sequence clusters came from a couple of donors. Study outcomes and limitations: Of the contracting clones, CD4+ ones lay mainly in CM and EM, and CD8+ ones in EMRA.

MiXCR, run by TCRdb on the 5' RACE reads, gives a single entry per CDR3 protein. The sample contains roughly 240,000 distinct CDR3 sequences, roughly 15% of which appear only once. V lost 6 bases and J lost 3; bases outside the gene matches: 9. CDR1 and CDR2 from the germline V gene are DFQATT and SNEGSKA (reference sequence). CDR3 size: 14 residues. This TCR was recovered from an adult woman who had mild COVID-19 (a few samples of this study predate the infection). Cell type and time point are not known. Sequenced input: PBMCs or a T cell subset sorted from them (not recorded which). The chain combines TRBV20-1 with TRBJ2-3; 7 positions match TRBD2. This chain's CDR3 is CSAVFSGKTDTQYF. CDR3 nucleotide sequence: TGCAGTGCCGTCTTCAGCGGGAAAACAGATACGCAGTATTTT.